This is a list of T cell receptor beta chains from one sample in a study of T cell responses to AZD1222 COVID-19 vaccine. Produced via immunoSEQ multiplex PCR; TCRdb's table is partial and in-frame only. The sample consists of 140,000 to 150,000 clones, 85% to 95% of them appearing once. Material: peripheral blood, obtained on day 0 of AZD1222 vaccination. These receptors were taken from an adult in good health. Both conserved end residues are part of each CDR3. A D gene is named only where the DNA matches it firmly. Rows may omit the clone size; those that give it use once, few, many or a size class.

V,D,J,size,CDR3,DNA
TRBV18,-,TRBJ1-2,-,CASSPPTEGSYGYTF,TGTGCCAGCTCACCACCAACCGAGGGTTCCTATGGCTACACCTTC
TRBV6-5,-,TRBJ2-4,-,CASSYSKKSKNIQYF,TGTGCCAGCAGTTACTCGAAGAAATCCAAAAACATTCAGTACTTC
TRBV18,-,TRBJ1-1,-,CASSTAGVNTEAFF,TGTGCCAGCTCAACGGCAGGGGTCAACACTGAAGCTTTCTTT
TRBV23-1,-,TRBJ2-3,once,CASSQLGEPPPNSTDTQYF,TGCGCCAGCAGTCAATTGGGAGAACCGCCACCTAATAGCACAGATACGCAGTATTTT
TRBV5-6,-,TRBJ1-2,-,CASSLDGASGGYTF,TGTGCCAGCAGCTTGGATGGCGCCTCGGGTGGCTACACCTTC
TRBV6-5,-,TRBJ1-5,-,CASSFWAGGQPQHF,TGTGCCAGCAGTTTTTGGGCTGGCGGGCAGCCCCAGCATTTT
TRBV6-1,TRBD1,TRBJ1-2,-,CASSESGGTNYGYTF,TGTGCCAGCAGTGAATCAGGGGGTACTAACTATGGCTACACCTTC
TRBV5-1,-,TRBJ2-7,-,CASSPGRQGGDEQYF,TGCGCCAGCAGTCCCGGGCGGCAGGGGGGCGACGAGCAGTACTTC
TRBV4-2,-,TRBJ1-2,-,CASSQVQGSPEGYTF,TGTGCCAGCAGCCAAGTCCAGGGGTCGCCGGAAGGCTACACCTTC
TRBV5-1,-,TRBJ1-1,-,CASRSNTEAFF,TGCGCCAGCAGGTCGAACACTGAAGCTTTCTTT
TRBV5-4,-,TRBJ1-4,-,CASSFDGSTNEKLFF,TGTGCCAGCAGCTTTGACGGCTCAACTAATGAAAAACTGTTTTTT
TRBV28,-,TRBJ1-6,-,CASSLRRGFDSPLHF,TGTGCCAGCAGTTTGCGGCGGGGGTTCGATTCACCCCTCCACTTT
TRBV6-5,-,TRBJ2-1,-,CASGQVSSNEQFF,TGTGCCAGCGGACAAGTCTCCAGCAATGAGCAGTTCTTC
TRBV27,-,TRBJ1-5,-,CASSLRGDGQPQHF,TGTGCCAGCAGCCTCCGTGGGGACGGTCAGCCCCAGCATTTT
TRBV5-1,TRBD2,TRBJ2-7,-,CASSFLADSTYEQYF,TGCGCCAGCAGTTTTCTAGCGGACTCTACCTACGAGCAGTACTTC
TRBV5-1,TRBD1,TRBJ1-2,-,CASSSGQGRHGYTF,TGCGCCAGCAGCTCGGGACAGGGACGTCATGGCTACACCTTC
TRBV30,TRBD2,TRBJ2-3,once,CARSHGGGGDTQYF,TGTGCCCGCTCTCACGGGGGGGGCGGAGATACGCAGTATTTT
TRBV7-3,TRBD1,TRBJ1-1,-,CASSLGTGNTEAFF,TGTGCCAGCAGCTTAGGGACAGGGAACACTGAAGCTTTCTTT
TRBV6-5,-,TRBJ2-5,-,CASSSLLAQYF,TGTGCCAGCAGTTCCCTTCTGGCCCAGTACTTC
TRBV7-9,-,TRBJ2-7,-,CASSLISSAIYEQYF,TGTGCCAGCAGCTTAATCTCTAGCGCAATCTACGAGCAGTACTTC
TRBV27,-,TRBJ1-6,-,CASTERGGVGNSPLHF,TGTGCCAGCACCGAAAGGGGGGGGGTAGGGAATTCACCCCTCCACTTT
TRBV14,TRBD2,TRBJ2-5,few,CASSQDGSSGTQYF,TGTGCCAGCAGCCAAGATGGGTCTAGCGGGACCCAGTACTTC
TRBV6-4,-,TRBJ2-2,-,CASSGDNTGELFF,TGTGCCAGCAGTGGGGACAACACCGGGGAGCTGTTTTTT
TRBV19,-,TRBJ1-6,-,CASSIGNSPLHF,TGTGCCAGTAGTATCGGTAATTCACCCCTCCACTTT
TRBV3-1/TRBV3-2,-,TRBJ2-5,-,CASGTQETQYF,TGTGCCAGCGGGACACAAGAGACCCAGTACTTC
TRBV10-3,-,TRBJ1-2,-,CAISVNREVLRGYTF,TGTGCCATCAGTGTCAACAGGGAGGTGTTGCGTGGCTACACCTTC
TRBV7-2,TRBD2,TRBJ2-7,once,CASSLGGGYEQYF,TGTGCCAGCAGCTTAGGGGGGGGATACGAGCAGTACTTC
TRBV11-3,TRBD2,TRBJ2-1,-,CASSLEAASGGFYNEQFF,TGTGCCAGCAGCTTAGAAGCGGCTAGCGGGGGCTTCTACAATGAGCAGTTCTTC
TRBV6-5,-,TRBJ1-1,medium-sized,CASNPQRTGNTEAFF,TGTGCCAGCAACCCACAAAGGACGGGGAACACTGAAGCTTTCTTT
TRBV5-4,-,TRBJ1-5,-,CASSADGGGQPQHF,TGTGCCAGCAGCGCCGACGGGGGCGGCCAGCCCCAGCATTTT
TRBV3-1/TRBV3-2,-,TRBJ1-2,-,CASSQDEGVTYGYTF,TGTGCCAGCAGCCAAGACGAAGGGGTTACCTATGGCTACACCTTC
TRBV2,-,TRBJ2-7,-,CASSGSGSSYEQYF,TGTGCCAGCAGTGGGTCAGGGAGCTCCTACGAGCAGTACTTC
TRBV2,-,TRBJ2-3,-,CASLNTDTQYF,TGTGCCAGTCTAAATACAGATACGCAGTATTTT
TRBV2,TRBD1,TRBJ2-1,once,CASSESRGNNEQFF,TGTGCCAGCAGTGAATCCAGGGGGAACAATGAGCAGTTCTTC
TRBV16,-,TRBJ2-7,once,CASSHYRDATRYEQYF,TGTGCCAGCAGCCACTACCGGGACGCTACGCGTTACGAGCAGTACTTC
TRBV27,-,TRBJ2-1,-,CASSLAGNEQFF,TGTGCCAGCAGTTTAGCAGGCAATGAGCAGTTCTTC
TRBV3-1/TRBV3-2,-,TRBJ1-4,-,CASSPLGEGDEKLFF,TGTGCCAGCAGCCCGCTGGGGGAGGGAGATGAAAAACTGTTTTTT
TRBV5-6,-,TRBJ1-2,-,CASSLGSPYGYTF,TGTGCCAGCAGCTTGGGCAGTCCTTATGGCTACACCTTC
TRBV28,-,TRBJ1-1,-,CASSSLLTGNTEAFF,TGTGCCAGCAGTTCCCTTCTTACAGGGAACACTGAAGCTTTCTTT
TRBV5-1,TRBD1,TRBJ2-3,-,CASSLEVGTGADTQYF,TGCGCCAGCAGCTTGGAAGTTGGGACAGGGGCAGATACGCAGTATTTT
TRBV12-3/TRBV12-4,TRBD2,TRBJ2-5,-,CASTLGGKETQYF,TGTGCCAGCACCCTGGGGGGGAAAGAGACCCAGTACTTC
TRBV7-8,TRBD1,TRBJ1-3,-,CASSLGGTGAGNTIYF,TGTGCCAGCAGCTTAGGGGGGACAGGGGCGGGAAACACCATATATTTT
TRBV10-3,-,TRBJ1-2,-,CAISQGGDYGYTF,TGTGCCATCAGCCAGGGAGGGGACTATGGCTACACCTTC
TRBV19,TRBD1,TRBJ2-2,-,CATLGTGGPTGELFF,TGTGCCACCTTAGGGACAGGGGGCCCGACCGGGGAGCTGTTTTTT
TRBV27,-,TRBJ1-1,-,CASSLYGREAFF,TGTGCCAGCAGTTTATACGGCAGGGAAGCTTTCTTT
TRBV11-3,-,TRBJ2-7,-,CASSLPRAPYEQYF,TGTGCCAGCAGCCTCCCCAGGGCTCCCTACGAGCAGTACTTC
TRBV6-4,TRBD2,TRBJ2-1,few,CASSDRGTSDYNEQFF,TGTGCCAGCAGTGACCGGGGGACTAGCGATTACAATGAGCAGTTCTTC
TRBV5-4,TRBD1,TRBJ1-1,-,CASRTAGGRTEAFF,TGTGCTAGCCGAACGGCAGGGGGTCGGACTGAAGCTTTCTTT
TRBV19,-,TRBJ2-1,-,CASSPGQTKRFGEQFF,TGTGCCAGTAGTCCCGGACAGACCAAACGTTTTGGTGAGCAGTTCTTC
TRBV5-1,-,TRBJ2-2,-,CASSFLGFGELFF,TGCGCCAGCAGCTTTCTAGGGTTCGGGGAGCTGTTTTTT
TRBV6-2/TRBV6-3,-,TRBJ2-1,-,CASSYLRNEQFF,TGTGCCAGCAGTTACCTCCGCAATGAGCAGTTCTTC